This T cell receptor (beta chain) was observed in a study of blood T cells in healthy people across ages. General study findings and limits: There were more naive CD4+ cells and higher diversity in long-lived donors than in aged donors.

V gave up 3 bases and J gave up 6 bases, with 2 bases separating them. From germline, CDR1 is MDHEN and CDR2 SYDVKM. CDR3 length equals 11 residues. With a J-beta primer mix and a sample-barcoded 5' primer, a second PCR ran about 7 to 12 cycles. Any given sample supplied a minimum of 2.5 million CDR3-containing paired-end reads. One entry per CDR3 protein, called by TCRdb with MiXCR from the 5' RACE reads. Of about 930,000 distinct CDR3 sequences listed, 25% to 30% were seen once; the top ten hold about 9.4%. This clonotype has a handful of counts. Antigen specificity is unknown. Samples each had at least 5.5 micrograms of total RNA extracted. The data also belong to a second study, concerning T cells of mothers and their children.

The chain couples TRBV28 to TRBJ1-4; D remains ambiguous. The TCR sequence derives from a woman in her forties in good health. The sequenced sample was blood. This CDR3 reads CASSFHEKLFF. DNA for the CDR3: TGTGCCAGCAGTTTCCATGAAAAACTGTTTTTT.